This is a list of T cell receptor beta chains from one sample in a study of T cell changes during pregnancy in multiple sclerosis. TCRdb's copy holds only in-frame clones and misses some; the assay was immunoSEQ multiplex PCR. The sample records around 48,000 clones, almost 95% being singletons. The source was CD4+ T cells from peripheral blood mononuclear cells, collected in the second trimester of pregnancy. Receptors originate from a female donor in good health, enrolled as a control in a pregnancy study. Both conserved end residues are part of each CDR3. D genes are given only for firm matches. Size is stated for part of the rows, as once, few or many counts, or as a class when the clone is expanded.

clone size	D gene	V gene	J gene	CDR3 DNA	CDR3 protein
.	.	TRBV6-5	TRBJ2-2	TGTGCCAGCAGTTACTCGTCGACTCATCTCACCGGGGAGCTGTTTTTT	CASSYSSTHLTGELFF
.	.	TRBV18	TRBJ2-3	TGTGCCAGCTCACCACGAAGGGGATTAGATACGCAGTATTTT	CASSPRRGLDTQYF
.	TRBD1	TRBV28	TRBJ1-1	TGTGCCAGCAGTGACAGGGGGGCTTTCTTT	CASSDRGAFF
.	.	TRBV4-1	TRBJ2-1	TGCGCCAGCAGCCATTTTTCGCGCTTCAGAGGCAATGAGCAGTTCTTC	CASSHFSRFRGNEQFF
once	TRBD1	TRBV6-6	TRBJ1-1	TGTGCCAGCAGTTACCTGGGACAGTCCACTGAAGCTTTCTTT	CASSYLGQSTEAFF
.	TRBD2	TRBV7-9	TRBJ2-1	TGTGCCAGCAGTAGACTAGCAGGAGGGAGCGTGGGCCACAATGAGCAGTTCTTC	CASSRLAGGSVGHNEQFF
.	.	TRBV28	TRBJ2-2	TGTGCCAGCAGTTTGCCGGTCGACACCGGGGAGCTGTTTTTT	CASSLPVDTGELFF
.	TRBD2	TRBV19	TRBJ2-5	TGTGCCAGTAGTCCGGGGGGGGAGACCCAGTACTTC	CASSPGGETQYF
.	.	TRBV5-5	TRBJ1-1	TGTGCCAGCAGCTTGGACAGGAACACTGAAGCTTTCTTT	CASSLDRNTEAFF
.	TRBD1	TRBV15	TRBJ1-5	TGTGCCACCAGCATGGGACAGGCGAGTCAGCCCCAGCATTTT	CATSMGQASQPQHF
.	.	TRBV19	TRBJ1-5	TGTGCCAGTAGTTCTCGGACACTGAATCAGCCCCAGCATTTT	CASSSRTLNQPQHF
.	TRBD1	TRBV28	TRBJ2-7	TGTGCCAGCAGCTACAGGGGGCCGCGTGAGCAGTACTTC	CASSYRGPREQYF
.	.	TRBV4-2	TRBJ1-5	TGTGCCAGCAGCCAAGTTGGCCAGCCCCAGCATTTT	CASSQVGQPQHF
.	TRBD1	TRBV18	TRBJ1-1	TGTGCCAGCTTAGGACAGGTGAACACTGAAGCTTTCTTT	CASLGQVNTEAFF
.	TRBD2	TRBV11-2	TRBJ2-3	TGTGCCAGCAGCTCGAGCGGGAGGGGGGATACGCAGTATTTT	CASSSSGRGDTQYF
.	.	TRBV10-3	TRBJ1-1	TGTGCCATCAGTGAAGGGGGGGGCAGGGTGGGACCGAACACTGAAGCTTTCTTT	CAISEGGGRVGPNTEAFF
few	.	TRBV5-4	TRBJ2-7	TGTGCCAGCAGCTTCCAGTCCTTCGCCTCCTACGAGCAGTACTTC	CASSFQSFASYEQYF
.	TRBD1	TRBV19	TRBJ1-2	TGTGCCAGCCTTCGGACAGGGGACCGCCCGGATGGCTACACCTTC	CASLRTGDRPDGYTF
.	.	TRBV6-5	TRBJ2-7	TGTGCCAGTCGCCGGACAGCCGGCTCCTACGAGCAGTACTTC	CASRRTAGSYEQYF
.	TRBD2	TRBV5-1	TRBJ2-3	TGCGCCAGCAGCTTGGAGGTCCGGCGGGGGGGCACAGATACGCAGTATTTT	CASSLEVRRGGTDTQYF
.	TRBD1	TRBV4-1	TRBJ1-2	TGCGCCAGCAGCCATCCCTGGACAGGCCCTAACTATGGCTACACCTTC	CASSHPWTGPNYGYTF
.	.	TRBV7-6	TRBJ2-7	TGTGCCAGCAGCTTAGGGGCCAGGTCTGACTACGAGCAGTACTTC	CASSLGARSDYEQYF
.	.	TRBV6-1	TRBJ1-5	TGTGCCACCTCGCTCGGGGTTCAGCCCCAGCATTTT	CATSLGVQPQHF
.	TRBD2	TRBV19	TRBJ2-3	TGTGCCAGTAGTATTTCCAGCGGGAGGGCCCGGGCAGATACGCAGTATTTT	CASSISSGRARADTQYF
.	.	TRBV5-1	TRBJ1-2	TGCGCCAGCAGCTTGGACAGAACTAACTATGGCTACACCTTC	CASSLDRTNYGYTF
.	.	TRBV19	TRBJ2-5	TGTGCCAGTAGTATAGTTGACAGCCAAGAGACCCAGTACTTC	CASSIVDSQETQYF
.	TRBD1	TRBV11-2	TRBJ2-7	TGTGCCACAAGCCCCCGGGACAGGGTATACGAGCAGTACTTC	CATSPRDRVYEQYF
.	TRBD1	TRBV6-4	TRBJ2-1	TGTGCCAGCAGTGAGACGGACAGGGACGATGAGCAGTTCTTC	CASSETDRDDEQFF
.	TRBD2	TRBV28	TRBJ2-2	TGTGCCAGCGAAATAGCGGGGGGATTGGCCGGGGAGCTGTTTTTT	CASEIAGGLAGELFF
.	.	TRBV15	TRBJ2-1	TGTGCCACCAGCAGAGATCTTAGGATAGCGTTAAATGAGCAGTTCTTC	CATSRDLRIALNEQFF
.	TRBD1	TRBV5-3	TRBJ2-7	TGTGCCAGAAGTCATACCGGGACAGTCCTCTACGAGCAGTACTTC	CARSHTGTVLYEQYF
.	.	TRBV9	TRBJ1-1	TGTGCCAGCAGCGTAGGGACAAGGGGAAGAGCTTTCTTT	CASSVGTRGRAFF